The 26 T cell receptor beta chains presented below share a single source sample, sequenced in a study of Ad26.COV2.S vaccination and SARS-CoV-2 variants. Using immunoSEQ multiplex PCR, the repertoire was profiled, and TCRdb retains in-frame clones only, with some absent. The data contain approximately 350,000 clones, around 87% of them singletons. The treatment: around 19 received Ad26.COV2.S at low or high dose, single or two shots; about 5 received placebo; per-sample allocation not given. At day 63 after the first vaccine or placebo injection, samples were drawn. Sequenced material: peripheral blood, taken in a trial of Ad26.COV2.S vaccine versus placebo. Receptors were obtained from a person aged 18-65 years who received the Ad26.COV2.S COVID-19 vaccine or a placebo.

Concerning this clone itself: The sample has other DNA sequences that encode this CDR3 too. The chain has TRBV9 and TRBJ2-3; 10 nucleotides line up with TRBD2. V dropped 3 bases and J dropped 0; count of bases not matched to a gene: 4. The CDR3 runs to 16 residues. The germline gives CDR1 SGDLS, CDR2 YYNGEE. In nucleotides, the CDR3 is TGTGCCAGCAGCGCCTTAGCGGGGGGTAGCACAGATACGCAGTATTTT. It yields the protein CASSALAGGSTDTQYF.

The chain recombines TRBV4-3 with TRBJ2-1; D gene uncertain. Germline lookup yields CDR1 LGHNA and CDR2 YSLEER. This CDR3 spans 14 amino acids. The V end was cut by 1 base, the J end by 5 bases, with 9 bases between. The CDR3 loop reads CASSQARVNNEQFF. For the CDR3, the DNA is TGCGCCAGCAGCCAAGCGCGAGTCAACAATGAGCAGTTCTTC.

The chain is built from TRBV4-2 and TRBJ2-7; D may be TRBD2 (6 bases). This CDR3 spans 14 amino acids. Trimming cost V 3 bases and J 2 bases, with 11 bases left between them. The V gene's germline CDR1 is LGHNA and CDR2 YNFKEQ. The DNA for the CDR3 is TGTGCCAGCAGCCAGGCGGGACTCCCCTACGAGCAGTACTTC. It translates to CASSQAGLPYEQYF.

The chain couples TRBV7-9 to TRBJ2-7, with a tentative D call TRBD2 (6 bases). The V and J ends lost 5 bases and 3 bases respectively, with 20 bases between them. The germline V gene has CDR1 SEHNR and CDR2 FQNEAQ (reference sequence). The CDR3 is 16 residues long. CDR3 sequence: CASSTSGDPTFYEQYF. CDR3 coding DNA: TGTGCCAGCAGCACATCGGGAGACCCGACTTTCTACGAGCAGTACTTC.

This chain joins TRBV19 and TRBJ1-4; D may be TRBD1 (6 bases). Germline CDR1 and CDR2: LNHDA and SQIVND (reference sequence). Trimming removed 6 bases at V and 7 bases at J, with 18 bases between. The CDR3 sequence is 15 residues long. This chain's CDR3 is CASRATGYGGEKLFF. The CDR3 coding sequence is TGTGCCAGTAGGGCTACAGGGTATGGCGGTGAAAAACTGTTTTTT.

CDR3: CASSMAGGNTEAFF. The CDR3 region has the DNA TGTGCCAGTAGTATGGCAGGAGGGAACACTGAAGCTTTCTTT. This chain connects TRBV19 to TRBJ1-1; D gene ambiguous. The CDR3 totals 14 residues. Germline CDR1 and CDR2: LNHDA and SQIVND (reference sequence). V lost 3 bases to trimming and J lost 1 base, with 9 bases between them.

The V call is TRBV10-3, the J call TRBJ2-2; the match to TRBD1 covers 7 bases. With V trimmed by 6 bases and J by 3 bases, 4 bases remained unmatched. The CDR3 is 14 amino acids. Germline lookup yields CDR1 ENHRY and CDR2 SYGVKD. DNA for the CDR3: TGTGCCATCAGGACAGGGCGGGACACCGGGGAGCTGTTTTTT. Translated, it gives CAIRTGRDTGELFF.

This clone appeared once. CDR3 sequence (DNA): TGTGCCAGCAGACCCGGACAGGGGGCCTATGGCTACACCTTC. This encodes CASRPGQGAYGYTF. The rearrangement joins TRBV6-5 to TRBJ1-2, with 11 bases fitting TRBD1. Per the germline V gene, CDR1 is MNHEY and CDR2 is SVGAGI. The CDR3 runs 14 residues. The J segment lost 4 bases and the V segment lost 6 bases, leaving 4 bases of the junction unmatched.

This clone has a single count. This rearrangement joins TRBV19 to TRBJ1-1, with D possibly TRBD1 on 5 matching bases. This CDR3 has 14 amino acids. Between the trimmed V and J ends, which lost 5 bases and 0 bases, there was a span of 10 bases. Per germline, CDR1 LNHDA and CDR2 SQIVND (reference sequence). CDR3 region: CASSRQGVNTEAFF. The DNA of the CDR3 is TGTGCCAGTAGTCGGCAGGGCGTGAACACTGAAGCTTTCTTT.

J is TRBJ1-5 and V is TRBV19; D might be TRBD1 (5 bases). The V gene lost 2 bases and the J gene lost 4 bases, with 6 bases spanning the gap. Germline V CDR1 and CDR2: LNHDA, SQIVND (reference sequence). The CDR3 is 13 residues long. In DNA, the CDR3 is TGTGCCAGTAGTATATCAGGGAATCAGCCCCAGCATTTT. It is translated as CASSISGNQPQHF. The full variable domain, in which reference TRBV19 and TRBJ1-5 provide the parts outside the CDR3, is DGGITQSPKYLFRKEGQNVTLSCEQNLNHDAMYWYRQDPGQGLRLIYYSQIVNDFQKGDIAEGYSVSREKKESFPLTVTSAQKNPTAFYLCASSISGNQPQHFGDGTRLSIL.

V usage is TRBV7-3 and J usage is TRBJ2-3, with D perhaps matching TRBD1 (5 bases). From germline, CDR1 is SGHTA and CDR2 FQGTGA. The CDR3 contains 13 residues. V was shortened by 6 bases and J by 11 bases, with 18 bases between the two germline ends. CDR3 loop: CASSPDVGVWQYF. The CDR3 bases are TGTGCCAGCAGTCCGGATGTAGGGGTATGGCAGTATTTT.

This clone has only a few counts. The chain has TRBV11-2 and TRBJ1-2; D gene uncertain. In germline, CDR1 is SGHAT, CDR2 FQNNGV. V was pared by 0 bases and J by 5 bases, with 13 bases between. The CDR3 consists of 15 residues. The chain's CDR3 is CASSLDSGLAYGYTF. CDR3 sequence (DNA): TGTGCCAGCAGCTTAGATAGTGGGCTAGCTTATGGCTACACCTTC.

This clone came up a few times. V is TRBV5-4 and J is TRBJ1-2; D is ambiguous. Germline V lookup: CDR1 SGHNT, CDR2 YYREEE (reference sequence). This CDR3 contains 13 residues. V was shortened by 4 bases and J by 6 bases, with 13 bases between the two germline ends. CDR3: CASSPEWADGYTF. CDR3 in DNA: TGTGCCAGCAGCCCGGAGTGGGCGGATGGCTACACCTTC.

The chain carries TRBV4-2 and TRBJ2-5; D is unresolved. In germline, CDR1 is LGHNA, CDR2 YNFKEQ. Trimming shortened V by 4 bases and J by 0 bases, and 24 bases separated the two germline ends. The CDR3 contains 19 residues. The CDR3 loop reads CASSPLNPSSPRHQETQYF. For the CDR3, the DNA is TGTGCCAGCAGCCCCCTAAATCCGTCCTCTCCAAGACACCAAGAGACCCAGTACTTC.

The chain employs TRBV24-1 and TRBJ2-5; possible D gene TRBD2, 5 bases. Germline lookup yields CDR1 KGHDR and CDR2 SFDVKD. CDR3 length: 13 residues. Between the trimmed V and J ends, which lost 5 bases and 0 bases, there was a span of 6 bases. The CDR3: CATSGGHQETQYF. The CDR3 bases are TGTGCCACCAGTGGAGGGCACCAAGAGACCCAGTACTTC.

The V gene is TRBV4-2, the J gene TRBJ2-3, with D possibly matching TRBD1 (5 bases). This CDR3 spans 16 amino acids. From germline, CDR1 is LGHNA and CDR2 YNFKEQ. V was trimmed by 2 bases and J by 1 base, leaving 13 bases between them. In DNA form, the CDR3 reads TGTGCCAGCAGCCAAAGCACAGGATCCCGCACAGATACGCAGTATTTT. Encoded protein: CASSQSTGSRTDTQYF.

The rearrangement links TRBV6-2 or TRBV6-3 to TRBJ2-7, with D possibly TRBD1 on 6 matching bases. The CDR3 contains 13 residues. V gave up 5 bases and J gave up 4 bases, with 12 bases separating them. In germline, CDR1 is MNHEY, CDR2 SVGEGT. The CDR3 DNA sequence: TGTGCCAGCAGTCCCGGACAGTCGTACGAGCAGTACTTC. It translates to CASSPGQSYEQYF.

V usage is TRBV15 and J usage is TRBJ1-2, with D uncertain. Trimming stripped 2 bases from V and 6 bases from J, with 16 bases between. CDR3 size: 15 residues. Looked up from germline, CDR1 is LNHNV and CDR2 is YYDKDF (reference sequence). CDR3 DNA sequence: TGTGCCACCAGCAGATTCCCGGGAATAATGGATGGCTACACCTTC. Amino acid sequence: CATSRFPGIMDGYTF.

This chain connects TRBV6-5 to TRBJ1-1; the D gene is possibly TRBD1 (6 bases). Germline V gives CDR1 MNHEY, CDR2 SVGAGI. The CDR3 is made up of 14 amino acids. Trimming took 7 bases from V and 3 from J, leaving 15 bases between them. The CDR3 here is CASTETGTHTEAFF. CDR3 coding DNA: TGTGCCAGCACGGAAACAGGGACCCACACTGAAGCTTTCTTT.

This chain links TRBV24-1 with TRBJ2-5; possibly TRBD1 for D (5 bases). The CDR3 sequence is 15 residues long. CDR1 KGHDR and CDR2 SFDVKD come from the germline V gene. V shed 4 bases and J shed 3 bases, with 14 bases lying between them. CDR3 sequence (DNA): TGTGCCACCAGTGACCCGAGGTGGGGCGAAGAGACCCAGTACTTC. Residues: CATSDPRWGEETQYF.

This sequence joins TRBV5-1 and TRBJ2-3, with 9 bases matching TRBD2. Germline CDR1 SGHRS, CDR2 YFSETQ. The junction had 13 bases not matched to a gene; V was cut back by 5 bases and J by 0 bases. The CDR3 length is 18 residues. CDR3 in amino acids: CASRLPSGVLSSTDTQYF. The CDR3 coding sequence is TGCGCCAGCAGATTACCTAGCGGGGTTCTTTCTAGCACAGATACGCAGTATTTT.

This clone was counted a single time. The chain is built from TRBV15 and TRBJ1-1; D call uncertain. CDR1 and CDR2 from the germline V gene are LNHNV and YYDKDF (reference sequence). CDR3 length equals 14 residues. V was pared by 0 bases and J by 4 bases, with 9 bases between. The CDR3: CATSRDKAGTEAFF. DNA of the CDR3: TGTGCCACCAGCAGAGATAAAGCGGGCACTGAAGCTTTCTTT.

This clone occurred a few times. The V and J genes are TRBV4-1 and TRBJ1-1; D is undetermined. CDR3 length equals 12 residues. Germline loops: CDR1 MGHRA, CDR2 YSYEKL. Trimming stripped 2 bases from V and 10 bases from J, with 11 bases between. In nucleotides, the CDR3 is TGCGCCAGCAGCCAAAGCGACCGCGGAGCTTTCTTT. Its translation is CASSQSDRGAFF.

The V and J genes are TRBV5-1 and TRBJ1-1; D is ambiguous. V lost 4 bases and J 3 bases, leaving 16 bases between the germline ends. Germline V gene data show CDR1 as SGHRS and CDR2 as YFSETQ. The CDR3 spans 15 residues. The CDR3 loop is CASSPPGLADTEAFF. DNA for the CDR3: TGCGCCAGCAGCCCCCCGGGGTTGGCAGACACTGAAGCTTTCTTT.

This clone was seen a single time. The CDR3 DNA follows: TGTGCCAGCAGGACCATGACAGGAGAGAATCAGCCCCAGCATTTT. It codes for CASRTMTGENQPQHF. V is TRBV27 and J is TRBJ1-5; tentative D call: TRBD1 (6 bases). V dropped 6 bases and J dropped 4 bases, with 16 bases sitting between them. Looked up from germline, CDR1 is MNHEY and CDR2 is SMNVEV (reference sequence). The CDR3 covers 15 residues.

This chain uses TRBV25-1 with TRBJ2-4; weak D call: TRBD2 (5 bases). Germline V gene lookup returns CDR1 MGHDK and CDR2 SYGVNS. This CDR3 region has 13 residues. V lost 6 bases and J lost 6, with 12 bases in between. The DNA of the CDR3 is TGTGCCAGCAGCCCCTACGCGGGAAACATTCAGTACTTC. It yields the protein CASSPYAGNIQYF.